This T cell receptor beta chain derives from a study of blood T cells in healthy people across ages. Unmatched junction bases numbered 10, after V lost 7 bases and J lost 10 bases. The V gene's germline CDR1 is DFQATT and CDR2 SNEGSKA (reference sequence). CDR3 length: 13 amino acids. Combining a sample-barcoded 5' primer with a J-beta primer mix, a second PCR ran for roughly 7 to 12 cycles. All cDNA molecules were each tagged by a template-switch adaptor with 12 random nucleotides. One entry per CDR3 protein results from TCRdb running MiXCR on the 5' RACE reads. The sample records about 1.5 million distinct CDR3 sequences, roughly 43% being singletons. General study results and limits: Conclusively comparing naive with antigen-experienced cells was impossible with unsorted PBMCs.

This clonotype was counted only a few times. What it binds is not known. The specimen was blood. This clonotype was sampled from a woman younger than 35 in good health. This chain connects TRBV20-1 to TRBJ2-6; the match to TRBD1 covers 7 bases. The CDR3 nucleotides are TGCAGTGGCCAGACAGGGAGTGGGAACGTCCTGACTTTC. This encodes CSGQTGSGNVLTF.